Sequencing of this TCR beta chain was carried out in a study of blood T cell repertoires in COVID-19. At the level of the study: Italy, Spain and the United States were the sources of the convalescent and acute COVID-19 samples. The cDNA or gDNA used as material had been derived from T cells, B-cell-depleted T cells, or PBMCs.

In the authors' workflow: Using reference gene primer amplification, nucleated cell counts were estimated. Assay used: immunoSEQ multiplex PCR; TCRdb lists only in-frame clones, some missing. For V, J and clone size, that table is used; D and trimming come from the DNA. The table includes about 250,000 clones, about 80% detected once. V dropped 6 bases and J dropped 3; count of bases not matched to a gene: 5. This CDR3 has 15 amino acids. Germline CDR1 MNHEY, CDR2 SVGEGT. The chain carries TRBV6-2 or TRBV6-3 and TRBJ2-1; TRBD1 matches at 10 bases. The sample consisted of peripheral blood. The clonotype was recovered from a man older than 75 with acute or convalescent COVID-19. CDR3 loop: CASSPGQGDYNEQFF. CDR3 bases: TGTGCCAGCAGCCCCGGACAGGGGGACTACAATGAGCAGTTCTTC.